The 8 T cell receptor beta chains presented below share a single source sample, sequenced in a study of CD8+ T cells in alopecia areata (dated by TCRdb to 2016 to 2019). Libraries were constructed by the immunoSEQ multiplex PCR assay. For TCR sequencing, RNA was extracted from every sample and reverse transcribed into cDNA to serve as template. TCRdb carries this immuneACCESS record with in-frame sequences only. Its versions omit some clonotypes, under half of them owing to an unresolved V gene in the studies checked, with the rest unexplained. The sample table records about 200,000 clones; 50% to 60% of these occur just once. The ten biggest clones cover approximately 3.3% of the sample. The sample's time point label is to be understood as: around 4 weeks on oral tofacitinib. The treatment or condition label, as the study defines it: oral pan-JAK inhibitor, 5-10 mg twice daily. Sequencing used CD4+ T cells sorted from blood, obtained at week 4, from a patient treated with tofacitinib. The receptors come from a human donor with alopecia areata.

The genes are TRBV5-1 and TRBJ1-6; no reliable D call. Looked up from germline, CDR1 is SGHRS and CDR2 is YFSETQ. There are 12 residues in the CDR3. Trimming took 0 bases from V and 16 from J, leaving 11 bases between them. CDR3 protein: CASSLGDGPLHF. CDR3 coding DNA: TGCGCCAGCAGCTTGGGAGACGGCCCTCTCCACTTT.

This clone was observed a single time. This chain uses TRBV6-5 with TRBJ2-7; possible D gene TRBD2, 6 bases. CDR3 length equals 16 residues. V was shortened by 0 bases and J by 3 bases, with 15 bases between the two germline ends. Germline V lookup: CDR1 MNHEY, CDR2 SVGAGI. CDR3 bases: TGTGCCAGCAGTTACTCCGGACGGGGGTTGGGCTACGAGCAGTACTTC. It encodes CASSYSGRGLGYEQYF.

The chain recombines TRBV7-2 with TRBJ1-1, with D perhaps matching TRBD1 (5 bases). The germline CDR1 and CDR2 sequences are SGHTA and FQGNSA. Trimming cost V 2 bases and J 3 bases, with 13 bases left between them. The CDR3 spans 15 residues. CDR3 protein: CASSLTGLGDTEAFF. The CDR3 bases are TGTGCCAGCAGCTTAACGGGACTAGGGGACACTGAAGCTTTCTTT.

The DNA of the CDR3 is TGTGCCAGCAGTTGGGAGGGGTATGGCTACACCTTC. Amino acid sequence: CASSWEGYGYTF. The chain employs TRBV28 and TRBJ1-2; weak D call: TRBD1 (5 bases). The CDR3 spans 12 residues. Germline V gene lookup returns CDR1 MDHEN and CDR2 SYDVKM. V was clipped by 4 bases and J by 5 bases, with 8 bases between them.

This sequence joins TRBV30 and TRBJ1-4; the D gene is possibly TRBD1 (5 bases). The CDR3 runs to 14 residues. Deletions cut 0 bases from V and 7 bases from J, with 12 bases between. Germline V lookup: CDR1 GTSNPN, CDR2 SVGIG (reference sequence). CDR3 bases: TGTGCCTGGAGTGTACGAGGAGGGACTGAAAAACTGTTTTTT. It encodes CAWSVRGGTEKLFF.

This clone was counted a few times. This chain links TRBV29-1 with TRBJ2-5, with D tentatively TRBD2 (5 bases). V lost 0 bases and J 6 bases, leaving 8 bases between the germline ends. CDR3 length: 12 amino acids. Per germline, CDR1 SQVTM and CDR2 ANQGSEA. The CDR3 loop reads CSVEDRDKTQYF. As DNA, the CDR3 is TGCAGCGTTGAAGATCGGGATAAGACCCAGTACTTC.

This clone was seen a handful of times. V usage is TRBV30 and J usage is TRBJ2-1, with 12 bases that match TRBD2. Germline CDR1 reads GTSNPN; CDR2 reads SVGIG (reference sequence). The CDR3 extends over 16 amino acids. V was pared by 3 bases and J by 0 bases, with 3 bases of the junction left unmatched. The CDR3 coding sequence is TGTGCCTGGAGCTCTAGCGGGGGGGTCTCCTACAATGAGCAGTTCTTC. Protein: CAWSSSGGVSYNEQFF. The full variable domain, rest sourced from reference TRBV30 and TRBJ2-1, is SQTIHQWPATLVQPVGSPLSLECTVEGTSNPNLYWYRQAAGRGLQLLFYSVGIGQISSEVPQNLSASRPQDRQFILSSKKLLLSDSGFYLCAWSSSGGVSYNEQFFGPGTRLTVL.

This clone has a handful of counts. The chain has TRBV4-2 and TRBJ2-3; D is uncertain. Germline V gene lookup returns CDR1 LGHNA and CDR2 YNFKEQ. The germline V and J ends were trimmed by 0 bases and 3 bases, with 7 bases remaining between them. The CDR3 has 14 residues. The CDR3 nucleotides read TGTGCCAGCAGCCAAGAAGCGACTACAGATACGCAGTATTTT. Translating it yields CASSQEATTDTQYF.